The T cell receptor beta chain described here comes from a study of PD-L1 blockade in urothelial cancer. Study background: Most patients, about nine tenths of the roughly 30, were males with bladder-origin cancer. Once treatment had started, blood was analyzed at 3 weeks (second dose) and again at 6 weeks.

Study results and caveats: Where pretreatment blood TCR clonality fell below the median, better survival was predicted.

Time point here: peripheral blood 6 weeks after treatment start. Pretreatment and on-treatment blood mononuclear cell samples were taken, totaling between 1 and 8 time points per patient. In germline, CDR1 is MNHEY, CDR2 SMNVEV (reference sequence). The V end was cut by 6 bases, the J end by 3 bases, with 11 bases between. This CDR3 spans 13 amino acids. A word on this clone: The antigen remains unidentified.

Sequencing used immunoSEQ multiplex PCR; TCRdb keeps in-frame clones, though not all of them. Of roughly 100,000 clones in the sample, 70% to 90% are singletons; the top ten hold roughly 8%. The chain is built from TRBV27 and TRBJ1-2; D is unresolved. Sequenced material: PBMCs, taken around atezolizumab (anti-PD-L1) treatment. This TCR derives from a man in his 70s with urothelial cancer. Written as DNA, the CDR3 is TGTGCCAGCAGCCTAGACTCTGACTATGGCTACACCTTC. Translated, it gives CASSLDSDYGYTF.